Listed below are T cell receptor beta chains from one sample, sequenced in a study of metastatic and nonmetastatic thyroid tumors. TCRdb re-called the PCR reads through MiXCR. The data contain about 23,000 clones, roughly 22% of them singletons. Sequencing was done on a sample of blood. These receptors all stem from a female donor with papillary thyroid cancer or a benign thyroid nodule (not recorded which). Some clones in this sample may be carry-over from other donors' samples. Both conserved end residues are part of each CDR3. Fields, in order: J gene, clone size, D gene, V gene, CDR3 protein, CDR3 DNA. D genes are given only for firm matches. The listing skips clone size in some rows; elsewhere it reads once, few, many or a size class.

>TRBJ1-1|NA|TRBD1|TRBV6-5
CASSYSTGDTEAFF
TGTGCCAGCAGTTACTCGACAGGGGACACTGAAGCTTTCTTT
>TRBJ1-2|medium-sized|NA|TRBV6-1
CASSRSDGYTF
TGTGCCAGCAGCCGTAGCGATGGCTACACCTTC
>TRBJ2-3|many|NA|TRBV28
CASSGTEGTQYF
TGTGCCAGCAGTGGAACGGAGGGTACGCAGTATTTT
>TRBJ1-4|many|NA|TRBV28
CASSPDPATNEKLFF
TGTGCCAGCAGCCCGGACCCTGCAACTAATGAAAAACTGTTTTTT
>TRBJ2-5|NA|NA|TRBV9
CASSVAPGPRETQYF
TGTGCCAGCAGCGTAGCTCCGGGGCCTCGGGAGACCCAGTACTTC
>TRBJ2-1|many|NA|TRBV6-2/TRBV6-3
CASSSRRNEQFF
TGTGCCAGCAGTTCCCGGAGAAATGAGCAGTTCTTC
>TRBJ2-1|NA|NA|TRBV4-2
CASTTGTSYNEQFF
TGTGCCAGCACGACCGGGACCTCCTACAATGAGCAGTTCTTC
>TRBJ2-1|many|TRBD1|TRBV20-1
CSAIMGRGQSGQGNEQFF
TGCAGTGCTATTATGGGCAGGGGGCAAAGCGGCCAGGGGAATGAGCAGTTCTTC
>TRBJ1-2|many|NA|TRBV7-2
CASTSWTSFYTF
TGTGCCAGCACCTCGTGGACATCTTTTTACACCTTC
>TRBJ2-5|NA|NA|TRBV27
CASSLGTQETQYF
TGTGCCAGCAGTTTGGGCACTCAAGAGACCCAGTACTTC
>TRBJ2-5|many|TRBD1|TRBV6-5
CASSYSYKGQGLQETQYF
TGTGCCAGCAGTTACTCTTATAAGGGACAGGGACTCCAAGAGACCCAGTACTTC
>TRBJ2-4|many|NA|TRBV6-2/TRBV6-3
CASSYPSQEIGNIQYF
TGTGCCAGCAGTTACCCATCCCAGGAGATTGGAAACATTCAGTACTTC
>TRBJ2-7|many|NA|TRBV20-1
CSARGGAGVVEQYF
TGCAGTGCTAGGGGAGGGGCAGGGGTGGTCGAGCAGTACTTC
>TRBJ2-7|NA|NA|TRBV11-3
CASSLGHLYYEQYF
TGTGCCAGCAGCCTGGGACACTTGTACTACGAGCAGTACTTC
>TRBJ2-7|many|NA|TRBV28
CASSSGLEDYEQYF
TGTGCCAGCAGTTCGGGACTCGAAGATTACGAGCAGTACTTC
>TRBJ2-7|many|NA|TRBV11-2
CASSLMSGLVLYEQYF
TGTGCCAGCAGCTTGATGTCAGGTTTGGTCCTTTACGAGCAGTACTTC
>TRBJ1-3|many|NA|TRBV7-2
CASRGPGVSGNTIYF
TGTGCCAGCAGGGGCCCGGGGGTTTCTGGAAACACCATATATTTT
>TRBJ2-2|medium-sized|NA|TRBV19
CASRSGELFF
TGTGCCAGTAGGAGCGGGGAGCTGTTTTTT
>TRBJ2-1|many|NA|TRBV7-3
CASSLSQPAPQFF
TGTGCCAGCAGCTTATCCCAACCCGCACCCCAGTTCTTC
>TRBJ2-2|NA|NA|TRBV7-8
CTSSPPQSANTGELFF
TGTACCAGCAGCCCCCCACAGTCGGCTAACACCGGGGAGCTGTTTTTT
>TRBJ2-5|many|TRBD2|TRBV7-9
CASSLPPSGSWQETQYF
TGTGCCAGCAGCCTCCCCCCTAGCGGGAGTTGGCAAGAGACCCAGTACTTC
>TRBJ1-2|many|NA|TRBV20-1
CSAREGLGYGYTF
TGCAGTGCTAGAGAAGGCCTGGGGTATGGCTACACCTTC
>TRBJ2-3|many|NA|TRBV2
CASSGRAGTDTQYF
TGTGCCAGCAGTGGGAGGGCGGGCACAGATACGCAGTATTTT
>TRBJ1-2|NA|NA|TRBV15
CATSIGGNYGYTF
TGTGCCACCAGCATTGGGGGTAACTATGGCTACACCTTC
>TRBJ2-2|medium-sized|TRBD2|TRBV6-1
CASSHTSGSAGELFF
TGTGCCAGCAGTCATACTAGCGGGAGTGCCGGGGAGCTGTTTTTT
>TRBJ2-7|many|TRBD1|TRBV29-1
CSVQQGINYEQYF
TGCAGCGTCCAACAGGGGATCAACTACGAGCAGTACTTC
>TRBJ2-3|many|TRBD1|TRBV29-1
CSVEDRGTDTQYF
TGCAGCGTTGAGGACAGGGGCACAGATACGCAGTATTTT
>TRBJ1-4|many|TRBD1|TRBV5-1
CASSLGGTAATNEKLFF
TGCGCCAGCAGCTTGGGGGGGACAGCCGCAACTAATGAAAAACTGTTTTTT
>TRBJ2-7|many|TRBD1|TRBV10-3
CAISESRGNEQYF
TGTGCCATCAGTGAGTCCAGGGGGAACGAGCAGTACTTC
>TRBJ2-7|many|NA|TRBV11-3
CASSLGAFWGSKPYEQYF
TGTGCCAGCAGCTTAGGGGCCTTTTGGGGGAGTAAACCCTACGAGCAGTACTTC
>TRBJ2-3|many|NA|TRBV20-1
CSAPTSAKGGDTQYF
TGCAGTGCCCCTACTAGCGCAAAGGGGGGAGATACGCAGTATTTT
>TRBJ1-4|many|NA|TRBV7-9
CASSLIEEKLFF
TGTGCCAGCAGTTTAATAGAAGAAAAACTGTTTTTT
>TRBJ2-7|NA|NA|TRBV30
CAGGAGYEQYF
TGTGCCGGGGGAGCGGGCTACGAGCAGTACTTC
>TRBJ2-2|NA|TRBD2|TRBV20-1
CSARVDGGSGRAGTGELFF
TGCAGTGCTAGAGTCGATGGGGGTAGCGGGAGGGCCGGCACCGGGGAGCTGTTTTTT
>TRBJ2-3|NA|NA|TRBV7-3
CASSPRGRAGADTQYF
TGTGCCAGCAGCCCGCGGGGCAGGGCCGGTGCAGATACGCAGTATTTT
>TRBJ2-5|NA|NA|TRBV28
CASTYLYGRDRSGETQYF
TGTGCCAGCACCTACTTGTACGGGCGGGACCGAAGTGGAGAGACCCAGTACTTC
>TRBJ2-1|few|TRBD2|TRBV6-1
CASVRLAGGNEQFF
TGTGCCAGCGTCAGACTAGCTGGAGGGAATGAGCAGTTCTTC
>TRBJ2-7|many|NA|TRBV28
CASSLWDPSSYEQYF
TGTGCCAGCAGTTTATGGGACCCGAGCTCCTACGAGCAGTACTTC
>TRBJ2-1|many|TRBD2|TRBV6-1
CASSDLAGGGREFF
TGTGCCAGCAGTGATTTAGCGGGAGGGGGCCGGGAGTTCTTC
>TRBJ2-3|few|TRBD2|TRBV5-1
CASSLAGPSTDTQYF
TGCGCCAGCAGCTTAGCGGGGCCTAGCACAGATACGCAGTATTTT
>TRBJ2-7|NA|TRBD1|TRBV15
CSTSRQGVNEQYF
TGTTCCACCAGCCGACAGGGGGTCAATGAGCAGTACTTC
>TRBJ1-1|NA|NA|TRBV6-5
CASSSSGVTEAFF
TGTGCCAGCAGTTCCTCTGGAGTTACTGAAGCTTTCTTT
>TRBJ2-7|many|NA|TRBV4-3
CASSQGLSGTSSYEQYF
TGCGCCAGCAGCCAAGGCTTGTCCGGGACAAGCTCCTACGAGCAGTACTTC
>TRBJ2-7|many|NA|TRBV28
CASSFAGIYEQYF
TGTGCCAGCAGTTTTGCAGGGATCTACGAGCAGTACTTC
>TRBJ2-2|many|NA|TRBV7-9
CASSPIKLATGELFF
TGTGCCAGCAGCCCTATCAAATTGGCGACCGGGGAGCTGTTTTTT
>TRBJ2-7|many|TRBD2|TRBV18
CASSRGWISGTYEQYF
TGTGCCAGCTCGCGGGGTTGGATTAGCGGGACCTACGAGCAGTACTTC
>TRBJ2-2|many|NA|TRBV30
CAWSYRASTGELFF
TGTGCCTGGAGCTACAGGGCGTCGACCGGGGAGCTGTTTTTT
>TRBJ2-1|NA|NA|TRBV6-5
CASITLTRAYNEQFF
TGTGCCAGCATTACTCTTACAAGGGCCTACAATGAGCAGTTCTTC
>TRBJ2-7|NA|NA|TRBV6-6
CASSYSPTGIYEQYF
TGTGCCAGCAGTTACTCACCGACAGGTATCTACGAGCAGTACTTC
>TRBJ2-7|many|NA|TRBV20-1
CSAKARSLPSYEQYF
TGCAGTGCTAAGGCGCGGTCTCTACCATCCTACGAGCAGTACTTC
>TRBJ2-1|many|TRBD1|TRBV30
CAWSIPGQAYNEQFF
TGTGCCTGGAGTATCCCGGGACAGGCCTACAATGAGCAGTTCTTC
>TRBJ1-1|few|NA|TRBV6-5
CASSYLERAFF
TGTGCCAGCAGTTACCTAGAAAGAGCTTTCTTT
>TRBJ1-2|NA|TRBD1|TRBV20-1
CSAREDRGSGYTF
TGCAGTGCTAGAGAAGACAGGGGATCTGGCTACACCTTC
>TRBJ2-5|many|NA|TRBV30
CAWSFRSSVEETQYF
TGTGCCTGGAGTTTCCGGAGTAGCGTGGAGGAGACCCAGTACTTC
>TRBJ2-7|medium-sized|TRBD1|TRBV10-2
CASSRDRTYEQYF
TGCGCCAGCAGCCGGGACAGGACCTACGAGCAGTACTTC